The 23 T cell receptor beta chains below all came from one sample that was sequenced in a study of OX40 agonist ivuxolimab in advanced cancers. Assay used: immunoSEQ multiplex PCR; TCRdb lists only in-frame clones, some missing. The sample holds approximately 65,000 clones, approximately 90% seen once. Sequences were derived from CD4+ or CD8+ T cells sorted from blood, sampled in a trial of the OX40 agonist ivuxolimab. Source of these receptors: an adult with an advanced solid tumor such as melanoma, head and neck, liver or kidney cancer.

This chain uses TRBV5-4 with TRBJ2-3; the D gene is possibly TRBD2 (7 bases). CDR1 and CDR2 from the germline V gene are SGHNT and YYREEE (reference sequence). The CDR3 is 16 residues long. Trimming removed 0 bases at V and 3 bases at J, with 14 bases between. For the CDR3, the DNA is TGTGCCAGCAGCTTGGGAACCAGCGGGACAACAGATACGCAGTATTTT. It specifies CASSLGTSGTTDTQYF.

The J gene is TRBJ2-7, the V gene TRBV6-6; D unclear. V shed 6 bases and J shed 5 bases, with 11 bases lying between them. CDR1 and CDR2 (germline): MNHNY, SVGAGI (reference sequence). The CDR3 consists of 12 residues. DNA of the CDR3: TGTGCCAGCAGGGCAAATTCCGACGAGCAGTACTTC. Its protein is CASRANSDEQYF.

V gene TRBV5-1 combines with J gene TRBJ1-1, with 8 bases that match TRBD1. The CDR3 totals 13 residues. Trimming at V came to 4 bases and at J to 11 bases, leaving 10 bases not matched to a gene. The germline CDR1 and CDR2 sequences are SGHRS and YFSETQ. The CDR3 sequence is CASSIGQGGVAFF. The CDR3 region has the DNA TGCGCCAGCAGCATTGGACAGGGTGGTGTGGCTTTCTTT.

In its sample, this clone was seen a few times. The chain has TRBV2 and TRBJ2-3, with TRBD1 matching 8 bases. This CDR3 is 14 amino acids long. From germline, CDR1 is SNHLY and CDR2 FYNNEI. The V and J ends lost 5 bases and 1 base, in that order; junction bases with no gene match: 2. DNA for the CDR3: TGTGCCAGCAGTCCGGACAGGGGCACAGATACGCAGTATTTT. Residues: CASSPDRGTDTQYF.

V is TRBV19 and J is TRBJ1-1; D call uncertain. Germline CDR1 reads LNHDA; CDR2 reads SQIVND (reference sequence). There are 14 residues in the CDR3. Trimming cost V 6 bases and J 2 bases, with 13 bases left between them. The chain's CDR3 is CASRISGQNTEAFF. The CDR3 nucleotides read TGTGCCAGTAGAATATCCGGCCAAAACACTGAAGCTTTCTTT.

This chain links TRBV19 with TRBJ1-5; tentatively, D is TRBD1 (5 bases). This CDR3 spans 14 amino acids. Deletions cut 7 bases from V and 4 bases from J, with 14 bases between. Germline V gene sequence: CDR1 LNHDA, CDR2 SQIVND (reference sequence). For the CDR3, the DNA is TGTGCCAGTACCTATGGGGGAGATAATCAGCCCCAGCATTTT. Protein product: CASTYGGDNQPQHF.

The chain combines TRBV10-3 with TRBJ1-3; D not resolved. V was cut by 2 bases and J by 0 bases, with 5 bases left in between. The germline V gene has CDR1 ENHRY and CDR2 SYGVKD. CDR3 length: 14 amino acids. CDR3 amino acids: CAISEQYSGNTIYF. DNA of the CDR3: TGTGCCATCAGTGAGCAATACTCTGGAAACACCATATATTTT.

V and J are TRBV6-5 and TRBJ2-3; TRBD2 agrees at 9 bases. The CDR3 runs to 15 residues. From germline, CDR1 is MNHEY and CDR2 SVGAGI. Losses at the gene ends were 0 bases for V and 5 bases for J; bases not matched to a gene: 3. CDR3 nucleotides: TGTGCCAGCAGTTACTCGAGAGCGGGAGGAGATACGCAGTATTTT. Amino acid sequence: CASSYSRAGGDTQYF.

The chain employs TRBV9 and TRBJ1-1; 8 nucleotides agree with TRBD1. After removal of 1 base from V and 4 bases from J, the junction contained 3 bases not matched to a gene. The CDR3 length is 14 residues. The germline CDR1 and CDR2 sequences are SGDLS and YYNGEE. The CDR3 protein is CASSVHDRGTEAFF. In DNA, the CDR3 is TGTGCCAGCAGCGTACATGACAGGGGCACTGAAGCTTTCTTT.

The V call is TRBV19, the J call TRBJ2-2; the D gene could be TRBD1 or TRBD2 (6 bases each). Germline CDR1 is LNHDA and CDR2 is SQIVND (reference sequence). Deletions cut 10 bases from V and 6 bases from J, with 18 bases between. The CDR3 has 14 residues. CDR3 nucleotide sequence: TGTGCCACACAATCCGGGGGCCGGGCCGGGGAGCTGTTTTTT. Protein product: CATQSGGRAGELFF. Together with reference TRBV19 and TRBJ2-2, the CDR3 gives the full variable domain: DGGITQSPKYLFRKEGQNVTLSCEQNLNHDAMYWYRQDPGQGLRLIYYSQIVNDFQKGDIAEGYSVSREKKESFPLTVTSAQKNPTAFYLCATQSGGRAGELFFGEGSRLTVL.

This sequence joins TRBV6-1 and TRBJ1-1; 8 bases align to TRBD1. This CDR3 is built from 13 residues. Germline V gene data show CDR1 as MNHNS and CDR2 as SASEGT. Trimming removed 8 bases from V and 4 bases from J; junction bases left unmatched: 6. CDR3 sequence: CASYFDRGTEAFF. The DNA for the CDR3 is TGTGCCAGCTACTTCGACAGGGGCACTGAAGCTTTCTTT.

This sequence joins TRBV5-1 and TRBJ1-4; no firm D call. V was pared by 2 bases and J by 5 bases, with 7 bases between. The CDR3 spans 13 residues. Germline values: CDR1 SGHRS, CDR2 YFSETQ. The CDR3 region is CASSLDLNEKLFF. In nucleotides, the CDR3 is TGCGCCAGCAGCTTAGACCTGAATGAAAAACTGTTTTTT.

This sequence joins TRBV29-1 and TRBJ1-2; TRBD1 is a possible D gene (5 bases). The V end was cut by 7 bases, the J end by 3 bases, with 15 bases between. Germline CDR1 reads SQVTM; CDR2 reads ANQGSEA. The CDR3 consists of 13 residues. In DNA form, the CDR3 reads TGCAGCGCCGACAGAGAAGGCTACTATGGCTACACCTTC. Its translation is CSADREGYYGYTF.

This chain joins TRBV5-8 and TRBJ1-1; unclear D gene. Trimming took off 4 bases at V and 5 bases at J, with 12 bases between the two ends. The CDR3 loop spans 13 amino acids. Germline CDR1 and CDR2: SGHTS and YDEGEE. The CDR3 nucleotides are TGTGCCAGCAGCCTCCGGCCGGGTACTGAAGCTTTCTTT. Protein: CASSLRPGTEAFF.

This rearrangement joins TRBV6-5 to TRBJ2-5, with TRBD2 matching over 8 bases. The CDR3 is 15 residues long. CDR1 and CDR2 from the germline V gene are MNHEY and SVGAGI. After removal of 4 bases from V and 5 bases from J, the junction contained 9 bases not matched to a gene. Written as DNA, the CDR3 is TGTGCCAGCAGTTGGCGGGGACTAGTGGGTGAGACCCAGTACTTC. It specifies CASSWRGLVGETQYF.

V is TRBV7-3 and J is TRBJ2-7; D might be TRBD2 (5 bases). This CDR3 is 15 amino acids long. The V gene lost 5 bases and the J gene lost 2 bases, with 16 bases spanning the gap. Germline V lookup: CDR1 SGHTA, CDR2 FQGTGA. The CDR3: CASSVKAGSTYEQYF. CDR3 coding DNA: TGTGCCAGCAGCGTAAAAGCTGGGAGCACCTACGAGCAGTACTTC.

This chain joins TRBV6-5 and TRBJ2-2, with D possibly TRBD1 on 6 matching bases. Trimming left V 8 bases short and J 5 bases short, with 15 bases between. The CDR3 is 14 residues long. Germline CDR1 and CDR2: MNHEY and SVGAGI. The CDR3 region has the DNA TGTGCCAGCCGGCTTACAGGGTTAACCGGGGAGCTGTTTTTT. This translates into CASRLTGLTGELFF.

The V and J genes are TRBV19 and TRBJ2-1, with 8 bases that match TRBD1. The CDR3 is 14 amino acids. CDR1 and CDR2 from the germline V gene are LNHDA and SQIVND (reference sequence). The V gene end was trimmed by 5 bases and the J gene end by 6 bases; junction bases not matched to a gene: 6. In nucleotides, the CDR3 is TGTGCCAGTAGTTCCGGACAGGGCGTCAATGAGCAGTTCTTC. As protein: CASSSGQGVNEQFF.

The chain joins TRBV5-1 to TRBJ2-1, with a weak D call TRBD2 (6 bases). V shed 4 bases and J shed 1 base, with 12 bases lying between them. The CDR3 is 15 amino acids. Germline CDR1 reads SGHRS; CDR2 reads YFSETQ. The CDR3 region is CASSPVADSYNEQFF. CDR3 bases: TGCGCCAGCAGCCCTGTAGCGGATTCCTACAATGAGCAGTTCTTC.

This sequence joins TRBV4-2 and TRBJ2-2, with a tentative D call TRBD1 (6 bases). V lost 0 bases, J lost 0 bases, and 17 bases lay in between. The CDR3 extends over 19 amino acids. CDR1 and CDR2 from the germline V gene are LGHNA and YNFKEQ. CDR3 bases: TGTGCCAGCAGCCAAGAATACGCGTGGCAGGGGACGAACACCGGGGAGCTGTTTTTT. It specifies CASSQEYAWQGTNTGELFF.

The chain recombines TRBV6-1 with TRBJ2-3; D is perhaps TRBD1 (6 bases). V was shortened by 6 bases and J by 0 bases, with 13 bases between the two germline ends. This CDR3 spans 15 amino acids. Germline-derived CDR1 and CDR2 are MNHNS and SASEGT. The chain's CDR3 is CASSPRDTSTDTQYF. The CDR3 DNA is TGTGCCAGCAGCCCCCGGGACACAAGCACAGATACGCAGTATTTT.

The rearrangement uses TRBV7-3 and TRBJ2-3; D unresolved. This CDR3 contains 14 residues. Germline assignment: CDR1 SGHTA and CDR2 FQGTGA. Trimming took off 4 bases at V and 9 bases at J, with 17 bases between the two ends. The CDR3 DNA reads TGTGCCAGCAGCTCGGGCCCTCGGATGGGGACGCAGTATTTT. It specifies CASSSGPRMGTQYF.

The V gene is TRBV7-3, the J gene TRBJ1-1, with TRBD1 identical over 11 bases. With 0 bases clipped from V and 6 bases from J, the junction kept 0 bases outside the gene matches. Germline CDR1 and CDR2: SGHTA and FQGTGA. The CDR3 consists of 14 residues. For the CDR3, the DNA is TGTGCCAGCAGCTTAACGGACAGGGGGCCTGAAGCTTTCTTT. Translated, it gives CASSLTDRGPEAFF.